The clone carrying this TCR beta chain showed up just a few times. Its specificity is unknown. Each TRB amplification used roughly 240-550 ng of genomic DNA from blood. The CDR3 extends over 15 amino acids. Per germline, CDR1 MNHEY and CDR2 SVGAGI. The junction had 17 bases not matched to a gene; V was cut back by 10 bases and J by 6 bases. BIOMED2 TRB-A/B primer pools were used in multiplex TRB PCR. TCRdb ran MiXCR on the multiplex PCR reads and lists one entry per CDR3 protein. This table holds around 19,000 distinct CDR3 sequences, roughly 32% found once. The sample originates from a study of T and B cells in COVID-19 patients. Study-wide context: COVID-19 patients gave peripheral blood either during active infection or after recovery. Study conclusions and caveats: Patients with COVID-19 reportedly showed strongly skewed T cell receptor beta variable and joining gene usage. Of approximately 2,400 TCR clusters found only in the recovered cohort, a few dozen had low generation probability.

Sequenced material: blood. V gene TRBV6-5 combines with J gene TRBJ1-2, with TRBD1 matching over 7 bases. The source is a human donor with active COVID-19. The CDR3 here is CATRVGQAPRNGYTF. In DNA, the CDR3 is TGTGCCACTCGGGTAGGACAGGCCCCGCGAAATGGCTACACCTTC.